This T cell receptor beta chain was found in a study of blood T cell repertoires in COVID-19. Study context: Acute and convalescent COVID-19 specimens originated in the United States, Italy and Spain. Sources were T cells, B-cell-depleted T cells, or PBMCs; the material itself was cDNA or gDNA.

How the authors handled the data: Quantification of nucleated cells was approximated via reference gene primer amplification. The table came from immunoSEQ multiplex PCR; TCRdb's copy has only in-frame clones and leaves some out. V, J and clone size were drawn from that table, and D and trimming were deduced from the DNA. The repertoire includes roughly 120,000 clones, almost 80% of them detected once, and around 15% sits in the top ten. This CDR3 contains 16 residues. Trimming removed 4 bases from V and 3 bases from J, with 18 bases in between. Germline lookup yields CDR1 SGHKS and CDR2 YYEKEE (reference sequence).

V is TRBV5-5 and J is TRBJ2-3; a possible D gene is TRBD2 (6 bases). Sequences were obtained from peripheral blood. The sequence was obtained from a woman aged 80 or over with active or convalescent COVID-19. The CDR3 bases are TGTGCCAGCAGCGGGGTGGGCGGCGGGGCGACAGATACGCAGTATTTT. This encodes CASSGVGGGATDTQYF.